The 24 T cell receptor beta chains below all came from one sample that was sequenced in a study of blood T cell repertoires in COVID-19. The protocol was immunoSEQ multiplex PCR, while the TCRdb copy is restricted to in-frame clones and leaves out a portion. Of approximately 50,000 clones listed, 90% to 95% are singletons. The sequencing input was peripheral blood. The source is a man between 50 and 59 years old with active COVID-19.

The count of this clone is one. The J gene is TRBJ1-4, the V gene TRBV4-3; weak D call: TRBD1 (5 bases). Between the trimmed V and J ends, which lost 2 bases and 4 bases, there was a span of 17 bases. The CDR3 runs to 17 residues. Germline loops: CDR1 LGHNA, CDR2 YSLEER. The CDR3 protein is CASSQQYLDSFNEKLFF. CDR3 nucleotides: TGCGCCAGCAGCCAACAATATCTTGACAGCTTTAATGAAAAACTGTTTTTT.

The chain couples TRBV2 to TRBJ2-7; 8 positions match TRBD2. J lost 5 bases, V lost 9 bases, and 6 bases had no gene match. The germline CDR1 and CDR2 sequences are SNHLY and FYNNEI. The CDR3 has 12 amino acids. CDR3 bases: TGTGCCAGTCGGACTAGCCCCAACGAGCAGTACTTC. Encoded protein: CASRTSPNEQYF.

V and J are TRBV11-2 and TRBJ2-7; 11 bases are a match to TRBD2. Germline V gives CDR1 SGHAT, CDR2 FQNNGV. This CDR3 has 15 residues. The J segment lost 0 bases and the V segment lost 5 bases, leaving 3 bases of the junction unmatched. CDR3 sequence (DNA): TGTGCCAGCAGCCGGACTAGCGGGCACTCCTACGAGCAGTACTTC. Its translation is CASSRTSGHSYEQYF.

The J gene is TRBJ1-1, the V gene TRBV13; 8 bases align to TRBD1. V lost 2 bases to trimming and J lost 1 base; unmatched junction nucleotides: 6. The CDR3 runs to 16 residues. The germline V gene encodes CDR1 PRHDT and CDR2 FYEKMQ (reference sequence). The CDR3 sequence is CASSLQGATANTEAFF. In DNA form, the CDR3 reads TGTGCCAGCAGCTTACAGGGGGCCACGGCGAACACTGAAGCTTTCTTT.

The chain links TRBV19 to TRBJ2-7, with 8 bases matching TRBD1. The CDR3 runs to 14 residues. J lost 6 bases, V lost 3 bases, and 7 bases had no gene match. Germline assignment: CDR1 LNHDA and CDR2 SQIVND (reference sequence). The CDR3: CASSIRQGRSEQYF. Here the CDR3 DNA reads TGTGCCAGTAGTATTCGACAGGGGCGATCCGAGCAGTACTTC.

This rearrangement joins TRBV5-1 to TRBJ2-1; 7 positions agree with TRBD1. Germline V gene lookup returns CDR1 SGHRS and CDR2 YFSETQ. The CDR3 consists of 14 residues. J was trimmed by 5 bases and V by 7 bases; bases with no gene match: 9. CDR3 coding DNA: TGCGCCAGCTCATACTCACAGGGGAACAATGAGCAGTTCTTC. Translating gives CASSYSQGNNEQFF.

V gene TRBV7-2 combines with J gene TRBJ2-3; 8 nucleotides line up with TRBD1. There are 17 residues in the CDR3. Per germline, CDR1 SGHTA and CDR2 FQGNSA. V dropped 3 bases and J dropped 3; count of bases not matched to a gene: 11. In DNA form, the CDR3 reads TGTGCCAGCAGCTTTCTCCCAGGGGGCGCGGGTACAGATACGCAGTATTTT. As protein: CASSFLPGGAGTDTQYF.

This clone is a singleton in its sample. The chain couples TRBV2 to TRBJ2-3, with TRBD2 matching 10 bases. The CDR3 consists of 19 residues. Germline V gene data show CDR1 as SNHLY and CDR2 as FYNNEI. Trimming at V came to 1 base and at J to 5 bases, leaving 15 bases not matched to a gene. The CDR3 DNA reads TGTGCCAGCAGTGAAGTAACTGGGCTAGCGGGGGATCGGATAGATACGCAGTATTTT. Amino acids: CASSEVTGLAGDRIDTQYF.

The sample holds one count of this clone. The genes are TRBV4-1 and TRBJ2-7; 10 bases fit TRBD1. CDR3 length: 13 residues. V shed 4 bases and J 5 bases; nucleotides not matched to a gene: 2. Germline V CDR1 and CDR2: MGHRA, YSYEKL. The CDR3 DNA sequence: TGCGCCAGCAGCCGACAGGGGGCGGACGAGCAGTACTTC. Protein product: CASSRQGADEQYF.

The V and J genes are TRBV10-1 and TRBJ2-7, with D tentatively TRBD2 (6 bases). The ends were cut back, 4 bases at V and 3 bases at J, with 10 bases in the middle. This CDR3 comprises 13 residues. The germline V gene encodes CDR1 WNHNN and CDR2 SYGVQD (reference sequence). The CDR3 protein is CASSAGVDYEQYF. The CDR3 DNA follows: TGCGCCAGCAGTGCGGGAGTGGACTACGAGCAGTACTTC.

V usage is TRBV10-3 and J usage is TRBJ1-1; TRBD1 might be the D (5 bases). The V and J ends lost 0 bases and 6 bases respectively, with 14 bases between them. The CDR3 spans 15 residues. CDR1 ENHRY and CDR2 SYGVKD come from the germline V gene. The CDR3 bases are TGTGCCATCAGTGAGTCTTCGGCAGGGTCCTCTGAAGCTTTCTTT. Its protein is CAISESSAGSSEAFF.

The CDR3 DNA is TGTGCCAGCAGGACAGGGGCGGCACCATTTGCTCTCTATGGCTACACCTTC. Translating it yields CASRTGAAPFALYGYTF. V usage is TRBV28 and J usage is TRBJ1-2; 8 nucleotides match TRBD1. V shed 6 bases, J shed 4 bases, and the junction held 16 bases outside the gene matches. This CDR3 comprises 17 residues. CDR1 is MDHEN and CDR2 is SYDVKM in the germline V gene.

In DNA, the CDR3 is TGTGCCAGCAGTGATGGTAGGGCTGGGGCAGAGACCCAGTACTTC. Translating gives CASSDGRAGAETQYF. V usage is TRBV2 and J usage is TRBJ2-5; maybe TRBD1 (5 bases). The CDR3 spans 15 residues. Germline CDR1 reads SNHLY; CDR2 reads FYNNEI. Trimming removed 3 bases from V and 4 bases from J, with 15 bases in between.

The V gene is TRBV5-1, the J gene TRBJ2-7; D may be TRBD1 (6 bases). Germline V CDR1 and CDR2: SGHRS, YFSETQ. V lost 1 base and J lost 3, with 8 bases in between. This CDR3 is 13 amino acids long. The CDR3 bases are TGCGCCAGCAGCTTGAACAGGGACTACGAGCAGTACTTC. It specifies CASSLNRDYEQYF.

The V and J genes are TRBV19 and TRBJ2-1; 7 nucleotides agree with TRBD1. CDR3 size: 15 residues. Germline CDR1 LNHDA, CDR2 SQIVND (reference sequence). V was pared by 6 bases and J by 13 bases, with 18 bases of the junction left unmatched. In DNA, the CDR3 is TGTGCCAGTAGAGTTGAGGGGGCGCAAGTATCCCCTCAGTTCTTC. Translated: CASRVEGAQVSPQFF.

The chain recombines TRBV28 with TRBJ2-3; 11 bases line up with TRBD1. This CDR3 is built from 16 residues. Unmatched junction bases numbered 7, after V lost 4 bases and J lost 4 bases. CDR1 and CDR2 (germline): MDHEN, SYDVKM. DNA for the CDR3: TGTGCCAGCAGTTCCCCGGGACAGGGGGAATCAGATACGCAGTATTTT. Translation gives CASSSPGQGESDTQYF.

This rearrangement joins TRBV7-2 to TRBJ1-1; D gene ambiguous. V dropped 1 base and J dropped 0 bases, with 6 bases sitting between them. CDR1 is SGHTA and CDR2 is FQGNSA in the germline V gene. CDR3 length equals 14 residues. CDR3 DNA: TGTGCCAGCAGCTTAGTCACTTTGAACACTGAAGCTTTCTTT. It encodes CASSLVTLNTEAFF.

V gene TRBV6-6 combines with J gene TRBJ1-2; D gene unclear. V was shortened by 6 bases and J by 2 bases, with 10 bases between the two germline ends. The CDR3 has 13 amino acids. Germline CDR1 and CDR2: MNHNY and SVGAGI (reference sequence). The chain's CDR3 is CASRSGGNYGYTF. Written as DNA, the CDR3 is TGTGCCAGCAGGTCAGGAGGGAACTATGGCTACACCTTC.

The chain combines TRBV15 with TRBJ1-1, with unresolved D. The CDR3 runs 14 residues. The V end lost 0 bases, the J end lost 3 bases, and 8 bases lay between the germline ends. CDR1 and CDR2 (germline): LNHNV, YYDKDF (reference sequence). CDR3 protein: CATSRDLTDTEAFF. The CDR3 DNA follows: TGTGCCACCAGCAGAGATCTAACCGACACTGAAGCTTTCTTT.

In this sample, this clone turned up once. The chain employs TRBV3-1 (or the pseudogene TRBV3-2) and TRBJ1-1, with D possibly matching TRBD1 (5 bases). Germline V gene data show CDR1 as LGHDT and CDR2 as YNNKEL (reference sequence). The CDR3 extends over 13 amino acids. With 3 bases removed from V and 1 base from J, the gap between germline ends came to 6 bases. The CDR3 here is CASSHGGNTEAFF. The CDR3 DNA is TGTGCCAGCAGCCACGGGGGGAACACTGAAGCTTTCTTT.

The J gene is TRBJ2-7, the V gene TRBV28; a possible D gene is TRBD2 (7 bases). CDR1 and CDR2 (germline): MDHEN, SYDVKM. The CDR3 length is 13 residues. Trimming took off 6 bases at V and 4 bases at J, with 13 bases between the two ends. This chain's CDR3 is CASSPGGRYEQYF. CDR3 nucleotide sequence: TGTGCCAGCAGCCCGGGGGGCCGGTACGAGCAGTACTTC.

The J gene is TRBJ2-7, the V gene TRBV7-3, with D possibly matching TRBD2 (5 bases). This CDR3 is built from 15 residues. Trimming took off 6 bases at V and 5 bases at J, with 20 bases between the two ends. In germline, CDR1 is SGHTA, CDR2 FQGTGA. In DNA form, the CDR3 reads TGTGCCAGCAGGTCGAATCCGGCTGGAGGACACGAGCAGTACTTC. Translation gives CASRSNPAGGHEQYF.

This chain uses TRBV4-2 with TRBJ2-7; possibly TRBD2 for D (6 bases). Trimming removed 1 base from V and 4 bases from J, with 14 bases in between. CDR3 size: 15 residues. CDR1 LGHNA and CDR2 YNFKEQ come from the germline V gene. CDR3 loop: CASSQGPATRYEQYF. The CDR3 region has the DNA TGTGCCAGCAGCCAAGGGCCCGCGACTAGGTACGAGCAGTACTTC.

About this clone itself: Compared with germline, one end of the junction differs, possibly owing to a read error. Here the CDR3 DNA reads TGTGCTAGCAGCTTAAGGACTAGCGGACAAGAGACCCAGTACTTC. Translated, it gives CASSLRTSGQETQYF. The V call is TRBV7-7, the J call TRBJ2-5, with TRBD2 matching over 10 bases. CDR1 and CDR2 (germline): SSHAT, FNYEAQ (reference sequence). The CDR3 extends over 15 amino acids.